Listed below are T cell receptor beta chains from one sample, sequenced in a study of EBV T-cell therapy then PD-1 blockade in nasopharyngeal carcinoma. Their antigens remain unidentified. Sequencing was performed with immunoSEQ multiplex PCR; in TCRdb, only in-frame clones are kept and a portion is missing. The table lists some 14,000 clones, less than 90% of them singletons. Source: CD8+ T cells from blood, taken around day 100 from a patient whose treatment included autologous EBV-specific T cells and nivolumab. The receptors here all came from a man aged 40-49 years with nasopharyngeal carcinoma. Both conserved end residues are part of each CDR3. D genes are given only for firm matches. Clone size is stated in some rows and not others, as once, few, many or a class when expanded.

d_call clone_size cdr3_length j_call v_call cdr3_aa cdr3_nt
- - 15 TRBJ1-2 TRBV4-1 CASSQARTDGYGYTF TGCGCCAGCAGCCAAGCCCGGACAGATGGCTATGGCTACACCTTC
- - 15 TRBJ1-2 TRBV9 CASSGGTPSIYGYTF TGTGCCAGCAGCGGGGGGACGCCCTCCATCTATGGCTACACCTTC
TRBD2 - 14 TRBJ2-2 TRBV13 CASSPGGVTGELFF TGTGCCAGCAGCCCCGGGGGGGTTACCGGGGAGCTGTTTTTT
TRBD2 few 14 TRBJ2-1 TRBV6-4 CASSGLAGGNEQFF TGTGCCAGCAGTGGACTAGCGGGGGGCAATGAGCAGTTCTTC
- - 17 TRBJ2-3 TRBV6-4 CASSELAGTGSTDTQYF TGTGCCAGCAGTGAGCTAGCCGGGACGGGAAGCACAGATACGCAGTATTTT
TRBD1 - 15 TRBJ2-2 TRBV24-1 CATSDRGRKTGELFF TGTGCCACCAGTGACAGGGGGCGTAAAACCGGGGAGCTGTTTTTT
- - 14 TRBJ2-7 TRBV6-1 CASSEAGGQNEQYF TGTGCCAGCAGTGAAGCGGGGGGGCAGAACGAGCAGTACTTC
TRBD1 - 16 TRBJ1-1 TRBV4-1 CASSQRQGNMNTEAFF TGCGCCAGCAGCCAGAGACAGGGGAACATGAACACTGAAGCTTTCTTT
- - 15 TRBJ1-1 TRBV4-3 CASSQDVPANTEAFF TGCGCCAGCAGCCAAGATGTTCCAGCAAACACTGAAGCTTTCTTT
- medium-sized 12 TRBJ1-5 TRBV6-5 CASSIVGGIQHF TGTGCCAGCAGTATCGTAGGGGGTATCCAGCATTTT
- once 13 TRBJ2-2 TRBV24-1 CATRGGGTGELFF TGTGCCACCAGGGGGGGCGGCACCGGGGAGCTGTTTTTT
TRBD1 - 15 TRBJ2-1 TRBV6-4 CASSDKQGDYNEQFF TGTGCCAGCAGTGATAAACAGGGGGACTACAATGAGCAGTTCTTC
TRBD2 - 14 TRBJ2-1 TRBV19 CASSITSGANEQFF TGTGCCAGTAGTATCACTAGCGGGGCAAACGAGCAGTTCTTC
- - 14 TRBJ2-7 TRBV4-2 CASSSRDFSYEQYF TGTGCCAGCAGCAGCCGGGACTTTTCCTACGAGCAGTACTTC
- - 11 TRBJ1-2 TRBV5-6 CASSLGMRYTF TGTGCCAGCAGCTTAGGGATGCGCTACACCTTC
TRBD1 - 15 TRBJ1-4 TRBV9 CASSPRDSFNEKLFF TGTGCCAGCAGCCCTAGGGACAGCTTTAATGAAAAACTGTTTTTT
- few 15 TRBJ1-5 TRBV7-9 CASSLTSAGNQPQHF TGTGCCAGCAGCTTAACCTCGGCAGGCAATCAGCCCCAGCATTTT
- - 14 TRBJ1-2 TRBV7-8 CASSLGGAAYGYTF TGTGCCAGCAGCTTAGGTGGGGCAGCTTATGGCTACACCTTC
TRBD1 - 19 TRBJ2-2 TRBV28 CASRSFLFRQGADTGELFF TGTGCCAGCAGGTCCTTTCTTTTCCGACAGGGGGCAGACACCGGGGAGCTGTTTTTT
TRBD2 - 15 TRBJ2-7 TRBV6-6 CASSPSGGSSYEQYF TGTGCCAGCAGCCCAAGCGGGGGGAGCTCCTACGAGCAGTACTTC
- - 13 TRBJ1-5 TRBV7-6 CASTWGGNQPQHF TGTGCCAGCACCTGGGGGGGAAATCAGCCCCAGCATTTT
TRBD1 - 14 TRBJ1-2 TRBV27 CASSLTGTLYGYTF TGTGCCAGCAGTCTGACAGGGACCCTCTATGGCTACACCTTC
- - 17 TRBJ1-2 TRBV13 CASSLEEGRYRNYGYTF TGTGCCAGCAGCTTAGAGGAGGGAAGGTATCGGAACTATGGCTACACCTTC
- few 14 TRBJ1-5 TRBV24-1 CATSDLGKDQPQHF TGTGCCACCAGTGATTTAGGCAAAGATCAGCCCCAGCATTTT
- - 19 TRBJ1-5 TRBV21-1 CASSKGDRGIKYSNQPQHF TGTGCCAGCAGCAAAGGGGACAGGGGGATAAAGTATAGCAATCAGCCCCAGCATTTT
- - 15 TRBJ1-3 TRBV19 CASSMGRASGNTIYF TGTGCCAGTAGTATGGGGCGAGCCTCTGGAAACACCATATATTTT
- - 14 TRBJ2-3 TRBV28 CASSLDGIRVTQYF TGTGCCAGCAGTCTGGACGGTATTCGTGTTACGCAGTATTTT
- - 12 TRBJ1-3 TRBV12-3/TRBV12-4 CASSLNGNTIYF TGTGCCAGCAGTTTAAACGGAAACACCATATATTTT
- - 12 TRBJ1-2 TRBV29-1 CSVDLLEDGYTF TGCAGCGTTGATTTACTGGAGGATGGCTACACCTTC
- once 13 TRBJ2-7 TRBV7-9 CASSFGTLKSADF TGTGCCAGCAGCTTCGGGACGCTTAAGAGCGCGGACTTC
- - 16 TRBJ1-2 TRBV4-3 CASSQVPVHQLYGYTF TGCGCCAGCAGCCAAGTTCCAGTTCACCAACTCTATGGCTACACCTTC
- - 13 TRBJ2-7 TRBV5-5 CASSLGRAYEQYF TGTGCCAGCAGCCTCGGACGAGCCTACGAGCAGTACTTC
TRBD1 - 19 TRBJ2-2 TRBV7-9 CASSLARGQGGSRTGELFF TGTGCCAGCAGCTTAGCGCGTGGACAGGGAGGTTCACGGACCGGGGAGCTGTTTTTT
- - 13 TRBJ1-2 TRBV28 CASSLLGVYGYTF TGTGCCAGCAGTTTACTAGGGGTCTATGGCTACACCTTC
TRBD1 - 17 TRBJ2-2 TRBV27 CASSTSTGLANTGELFF TGTGCCAGCAGTACCTCGACAGGGCTCGCGAACACCGGGGAGCTGTTTTTT
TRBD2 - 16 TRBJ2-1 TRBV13 CASSGRTSGGDNEQFF TGTGCCAGCAGCGGCCGGACTAGCGGGGGGGACAATGAGCAGTTCTTC
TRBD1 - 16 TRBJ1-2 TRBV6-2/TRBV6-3 CASSYSRTGTNYGYTF TGTGCCAGCAGTTACTCGAGGACAGGCACTAACTATGGCTACACCTTC
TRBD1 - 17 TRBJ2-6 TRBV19 CASSLRDRAAGANVLTF TGTGCCAGTAGTCTCCGGGACAGGGCGGCCGGGGCCAACGTCCTGACTTTC
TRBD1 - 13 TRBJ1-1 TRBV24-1 CATSDFNTGEAFF TGTGCCACCAGTGATTTCAACACAGGGGAGGCTTTCTTT
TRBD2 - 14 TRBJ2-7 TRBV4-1 CASSPWTSSYEQYF TGCGCCAGCAGCCCATGGACTAGCTCCTACGAGCAGTACTTC
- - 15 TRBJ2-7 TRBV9 CASSVDRTARAAQYF TGTGCCAGCAGCGTGGACCGGACCGCGCGGGCGGCGCAGTACTTC
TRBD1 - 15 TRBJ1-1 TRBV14 CASSRQGALNTEAFF TGTGCCAGCAGCCGACAGGGGGCTCTGAACACTGAAGCTTTCTTT
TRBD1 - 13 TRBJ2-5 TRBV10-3 CALGTGPRETQYF TGTGCCTTAGGGACAGGGCCGCGAGAGACCCAGTACTTC
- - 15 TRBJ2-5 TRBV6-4 CASSLTGSPGETQYF TGTGCCAGCAGTTTGACAGGTAGTCCTGGAGAGACCCAGTACTTC
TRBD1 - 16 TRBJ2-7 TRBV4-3 CASSQDLGTGSHEQYF TGCGCCAGCAGCCAAGATTTGGGGACAGGGTCCCACGAGCAGTACTTC
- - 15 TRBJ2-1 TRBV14 CASSPGDLVYNEQFF TGTGCCAGCAGTCCAGGGGATCTAGTCTACAATGAGCAGTTCTTC
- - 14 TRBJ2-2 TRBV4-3 CASSPGTNTGELFF TGCGCCAGCAGCCCCGGGACCAACACCGGGGAGCTGTTTTTT
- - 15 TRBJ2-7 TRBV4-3 CASSQDPGTTYEQYF TGCGCCAGCAGCCAAGATCCGGGAACAACCTACGAGCAGTACTTC
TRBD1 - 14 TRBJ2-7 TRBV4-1 CASSQRGQGYEQYF TGCGCCAGCAGCCAAAGGGGACAGGGATACGAGCAGTACTTC
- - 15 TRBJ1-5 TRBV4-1 CASSPFGGSNQPQHF TGCGCCAGCAGCCCTTTCGGGGGTAGCAATCAGCCCCAGCATTTT
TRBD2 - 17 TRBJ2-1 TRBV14 CASSQDWTSGSYNEQFF TGTGCCAGCAGCCAAGATTGGACTAGCGGGAGTTACAATGAGCAGTTCTTC